These T cell receptor beta chains were read from a single sample in a study of cytomegalovirus exposure and HLA in healthy donors. TCRdb's copy holds only in-frame clones and misses some; the assay was immunoSEQ multiplex PCR. The repertoire holds 280,000 or so clones, roughly 89% seen once, with approximately 2.4% in the top ten. Input material: PBMCs. The receptors come from a woman younger than 30 in good health and CMV-seronegative. CDR3s include the opening cysteine and the closing phenylalanine or tryptophan. Each record gives: D gene, clone size, J gene, V gene, CDR3 protein, CDR3 DNA. D genes are given only for firm matches. Clone size is stated in some rows and not others, as once, few, many or a class when expanded.

TRBD2	-	TRBJ2-2	TRBV19	CASSSLPSGAGELFF	TGTGCCAGTAGTAGCCTTCCTAGCGGCGCCGGGGAGCTGTTTTTT
TRBD2	-	TRBJ2-7	TRBV5-5	CACSPSTSGQYEQYF	TGTGCCTGCAGCCCTTCTACTAGCGGTCAGTACGAGCAGTACTTC
-	-	TRBJ1-2	TRBV29-1	CSVGGSPTGGYTF	TGCAGCGTAGGAGGTAGCCCAACCGGTGGCTACACCTTC
TRBD1	-	TRBJ1-5	TRBV5-6	CASSRGQGINQPQHF	TGTGCCAGCAGCCGCGGACAGGGTATCAATCAGCCCCAGCATTTT
-	few	TRBJ1-2	TRBV7-8	CASSINRYYGYTF	TGTGCCAGCAGCATAAACAGATACTATGGCTACACCTTC
TRBD1	-	TRBJ1-1	TRBV15	CATSRDDRADTEAFF	TGTGCCACCAGCAGAGACGACAGGGCCGACACTGAAGCTTTCTTT
TRBD1	-	TRBJ2-1	TRBV15	CATRKADAPGQGGNEQFF	TGTGCCACCAGGAAAGCCGACGCTCCGGGACAGGGTGGGAATGAGCAGTTCTTC
-	-	TRBJ1-1	TRBV2	CAMGGNTEAFF	TGTGCCATGGGGGGGAACACTGAAGCTTTCTTT
-	-	TRBJ2-7	TRBV6-5	CASSYGQGTYEQYF	TGTGCCAGCAGTTACGGTCAGGGGACCTACGAGCAGTACTTC
-	-	TRBJ2-7	TRBV4-1	CASSTLPLQGEQYF	TGCGCCAGCAGCACCCTACCCCTCCAGGGGGAGCAGTACTTC
-	-	TRBJ1-6	TRBV7-6	CASSLVAGTVGAQNSPLHF	TGTGCCAGCAGCTTAGTGGCGGGTACCGTGGGGGCCCAAAATTCACCCCTCCACTTT
-	-	TRBJ2-5	TRBV7-9	CASSLGPLGGAFSETQYF	TGTGCCAGCAGCTTAGGACCCCTAGGGGGGGCTTTTTCAGAGACCCAGTACTTC
TRBD1	-	TRBJ2-1	TRBV5-1	CASSLVGQGYNEQFF	TGCGCCAGCAGCTTGGTGGGACAGGGGTATAATGAGCAGTTCTTC
-	-	TRBJ1-2	TRBV18	CASSPVRGDYGYTF	TGTGCCAGCTCACCCGTCAGGGGCGACTATGGCTACACCTTC
-	-	TRBJ2-3	TRBV27	CATHQGPVRGGRGSVRDTQYF	TGTGCCACCCACCAGGGCCCCGTTAGGGGGGGGCGAGGTTCGGTACGGGATACGCAGTATTTT
-	-	TRBJ2-7	TRBV7-9	CSSSLRQDSSYEQYF	TGTTCCAGCAGCTTACGCCAGGACAGCTCCTACGAGCAGTACTTC
-	-	TRBJ2-2	TRBV6-6	CASSYIRSGTGELFF	TGTGCCAGCAGTTACATCCGGTCGGGCACCGGGGAGCTGTTTTTT
TRBD1	-	TRBJ2-5	TRBV2	CAADPGQHQETQYF	TGTGCCGCAGACCCGGGACAGCACCAAGAGACCCAGTACTTC
TRBD1	-	TRBJ1-2	TRBV14	CASSPGQFYGYTF	TGTGCCAGCAGCCCGGGACAGTTCTATGGCTACACCTTC
TRBD1	-	TRBJ1-4	TRBV7-2	CASSSKGARGREKLFF	TGTGCCAGCAGCTCAAAGGGCGCCAGGGGGCGTGAAAAACTGTTTTTT
TRBD2	-	TRBJ2-5	TRBV6-1	CASSLLAGERETQYF	TGTGCCAGCAGCTTACTAGCGGGGGAACGAGAGACCCAGTACTTC
-	-	TRBJ2-1	TRBV2	CASNDFRGSYNEQFF	TGTGCCAGCAACGATTTCCGGGGCTCCTACAATGAGCAGTTCTTC
TRBD1	-	TRBJ1-3	TRBV27	CASSLGGTGVNTIYF	TGTGCCAGCAGTTTGGGCGGGACAGGGGTAAACACCATATATTTT
-	once	TRBJ2-1	TRBV28	CASRIRAGIPLGNEQFF	TGTGCCAGCAGGATTAGGGCAGGGATACCCCTAGGCAATGAGCAGTTCTTC
TRBD2	-	TRBJ2-1	TRBV10-3	CAITENLGTSGNNEQFF	TGTGCCATCACCGAAAACCTTGGGACTAGCGGAAACAATGAGCAGTTCTTC
-	-	TRBJ2-1	TRBV9	CASGGASSYNEQFF	TGTGCCAGCGGGGGCGCCAGCTCCTACAATGAGCAGTTCTTC
TRBD1	once	TRBJ2-5	TRBV5-1	CASSLTLTGAQETQYF	TGCGCCAGCAGCTTGACCTTGACAGGGGCACAAGAGACCCAGTACTTC
TRBD2	-	TRBJ2-7	TRBV13	CASLERGGEQYF	TGTGCCAGCCTGGAACGGGGGGGAGAGCAGTACTTC
TRBD1	-	TRBJ1-6	TRBV30	CAWSTGQGGSPLHF	TGTGCCTGGAGTACCGGGCAGGGGGGTTCACCCCTCCACTTT
-	-	TRBJ2-7	TRBV6-1	CASVYGLNYEQYF	TGTGCCAGCGTTTACGGTTTAAATTACGAGCAGTACTTC
TRBD2	-	TRBJ2-1	TRBV7-2	CASSLVAGGYNEQFF	TGTGCCAGCAGCTTAGTAGCGGGGGGCTACAATGAGCAGTTCTTC
-	-	TRBJ1-6	TRBV5-1	CASSFQGNSPLHF	TGCGCCAGCAGCTTTCAGGGTAATTCACCCCTCCACTTT
-	once	TRBJ1-2	TRBV21-1	CASGQGSYGYTF	TGTGCCAGCGGACAGGGTAGCTATGGCTACACCTTC
-	-	TRBJ2-7	TRBV18	CASSDGQPNSYEQYF	TGTGCCAGCTCAGACGGACAGCCAAACTCCTACGAGCAGTACTTC
-	-	TRBJ1-2	TRBV6-1	CASSPTVNYGYTF	TGTGCCAGCAGTCCGACTGTTAACTATGGCTACACCTTC
TRBD1	-	TRBJ1-2	TRBV11-1	CASSSDRGLVGYTF	TGTGCCAGCAGCTCGGACAGGGGGTTGGTTGGCTACACCTTC
-	-	TRBJ2-7	TRBV6-5	CASIGGPWPYEQYF	TGTGCCAGCATAGGAGGACCTTGGCCCTACGAGCAGTACTTC
-	-	TRBJ1-4	TRBV15	CATSRVRGATNEKLFF	TGTGCCACCAGCAGGGTCAGGGGCGCAACTAATGAAAAACTGTTTTTT
-	-	TRBJ2-1	TRBV18	CASSPETTYNEQFF	TGTGCCAGCTCACCGGAGACTACTTACAATGAGCAGTTCTTC
-	-	TRBJ1-6	TRBV6-1	CASSGLSPRPLHF	TGTGCCAGCAGTGGACTATCGCCCAGACCCCTCCACTTT
-	-	TRBJ2-5	TRBV9	CASSGDSSYQETQYF	TGTGCCAGCAGCGGAGACTCAAGTTATCAAGAGACCCAGTACTTC
-	-	TRBJ1-2	TRBV27	CASSLDTNYGYTF	TGTGCCAGCAGTTTAGACACCAACTATGGCTACACCTTC
-	-	TRBJ2-3	TRBV7-6	CASSLSLDTQYF	TGTGCCAGCAGCCTTTCGTTAGATACGCAGTATTTT
-	-	TRBJ1-2	TRBV29-1	CSVGNRQAADGLSYGYTF	TGCAGCGTTGGAAACCGACAGGCCGCGGACGGTTTGAGCTATGGCTACACCTTC
-	-	TRBJ1-4	TRBV7-6	CASTKGERHEKLFF	TGTGCCAGCACCAAGGGGGAGAGACATGAAAAACTGTTTTTT
TRBD1	once	TRBJ2-7	TRBV23-1	CASRPGTVLGQYF	TGCGCCAGCAGACCCGGGACAGTCCTCGGGCAGTACTTC
TRBD2	-	TRBJ2-3	TRBV2	CASRWSGGIDTQYF	TGTGCCAGCAGGTGGAGCGGGGGGATAGATACGCAGTATTTT
-	once	TRBJ1-1	TRBV19	CASMGPWNTEAFF	TGTGCCAGTATGGGGCCTTGGAACACTGAAGCTTTCTTT
TRBD2	-	TRBJ2-5	TRBV19	CATPAGTSGEKLQETQYF	TGTGCCACCCCGGCCGGGACTAGCGGGGAGAAGTTACAAGAGACCCAGTACTTC
-	few	TRBJ1-5	TRBV11-2	CASSLYSNQPQHF	TGTGCCAGCAGCCTTTATAGCAATCAGCCCCAGCATTTT
-	-	TRBJ1-2	TRBV18	CASSPLVQNYGYTF	TGTGCCAGCTCACCACTTGTGCAGAACTATGGCTACACCTTC
-	once	TRBJ2-7	TRBV5-6	CASSPQGRAEYEQYF	TGTGCCAGCAGCCCCCAAGGCAGGGCAGAATACGAGCAGTACTTC
-	-	TRBJ1-5	TRBV28	CASSFISSVRQGGADRNQPQHF	TGTGCCAGCAGTTTTATTTCGTCCGTGAGGCAGGGTGGCGCGGATCGCAATCAGCCCCAGCATTTT
-	once	TRBJ1-1	TRBV6-5	CASTEVLNTEAFF	TGTGCCAGCACTGAGGTACTGAACACTGAAGCTTTCTTT
TRBD1	-	TRBJ1-2	TRBV18	CASSYGTVKGGGYTF	TGTGCCAGCTCATACGGGACAGTCAAGGGTGGTGGCTACACCTTC
-	-	TRBJ1-3	TRBV7-7	CASSRDSNSGNTIYF	TGTGCCAGCAGTCGGGACTCGAACTCTGGAAACACCATATATTTT
-	-	TRBJ1-2	TRBV5-4	CASSPDGQPLDGYTF	TGTGCCAGCAGCCCCGATGGGCAGCCCCTTGATGGCTACACCTTC